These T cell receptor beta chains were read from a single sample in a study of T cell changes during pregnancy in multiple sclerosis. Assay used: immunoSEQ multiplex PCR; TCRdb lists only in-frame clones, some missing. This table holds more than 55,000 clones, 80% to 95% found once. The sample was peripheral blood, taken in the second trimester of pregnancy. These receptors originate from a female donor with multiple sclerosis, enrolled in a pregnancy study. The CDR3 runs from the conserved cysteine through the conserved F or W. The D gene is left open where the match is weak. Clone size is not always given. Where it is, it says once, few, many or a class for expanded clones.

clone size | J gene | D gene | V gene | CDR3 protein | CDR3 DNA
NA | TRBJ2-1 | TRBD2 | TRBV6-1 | CASSETSETYNEQFF | TGTGCCAGCAGTGAGACTAGCGAGACGTACAATGAGCAGTTCTTC
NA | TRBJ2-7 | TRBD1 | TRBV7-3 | CASSITGQGADEQYF | TGTGCCAGCAGCATAACGGGACAGGGGGCGGACGAGCAGTACTTC
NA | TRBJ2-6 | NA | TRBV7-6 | CASSLEGAGANVLTF | TGTGCCAGCAGCTTAGAGGGGGCTGGGGCCAACGTCCTGACTTTC
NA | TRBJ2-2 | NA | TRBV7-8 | CASSLTVPLNTGELFF | TGTGCCAGCAGCTTAACAGTCCCCTTGAACACCGGGGAGCTGTTTTTT
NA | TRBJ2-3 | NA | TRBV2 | CASSHPRGGHLDTQYF | TGTGCCAGCAGCCACCCCCGCGGAGGGCATTTAGATACGCAGTATTTT
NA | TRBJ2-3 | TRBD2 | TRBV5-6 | CASSFKAGGYWGTDTQYF | TGTGCCAGCAGCTTTAAAGCGGGAGGCTACTGGGGCACAGATACGCAGTATTTT
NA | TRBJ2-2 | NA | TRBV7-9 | CASSLVSSTGELFF | TGTGCCAGCAGCTTAGTATCGTCCACCGGGGAGCTGTTTTTT
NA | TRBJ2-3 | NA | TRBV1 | CTSSDTSTDTQYF | TGCACCAGCAGCGACACTAGCACAGATACGCAGTATTTT
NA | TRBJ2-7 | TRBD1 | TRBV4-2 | CASSRTGTDSYEQYF | TGTGCCAGCAGCCGTACCGGGACAGATTCCTACGAGCAGTACTTC
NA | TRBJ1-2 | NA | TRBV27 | CASGTAGEGGYTF | TGTGCCAGCGGGACGGCAGGGGAGGGAGGCTACACCTTC
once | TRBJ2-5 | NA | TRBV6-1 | CASSEPGNRETQYF | TGTGCCAGCAGTGAGCCGGGGAACAGAGAGACCCAGTACTTC
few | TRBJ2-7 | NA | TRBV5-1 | CASSPGAAGTYEQYF | TGCGCCAGCAGCCCCGGCGCGGCGGGAACCTACGAGCAGTACTTC
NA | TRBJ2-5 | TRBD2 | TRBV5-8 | CASSFRGVPQETQYF | TGTGCCAGCAGCTTCCGGGGGGTACCCCAAGAGACCCAGTACTTC
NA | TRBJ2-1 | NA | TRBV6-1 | CASSGVASFGNEQFF | TGTGCCAGCAGTGGGGTAGCGAGTTTCGGGAATGAGCAGTTCTTC
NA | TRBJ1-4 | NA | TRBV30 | CAWSETGDEKLFF | TGTGCCTGGAGTGAGACAGGCGATGAAAAACTGTTTTTT
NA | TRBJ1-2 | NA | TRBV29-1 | CSARGANYGYTF | TGCAGCGCCAGGGGAGCTAACTATGGCTACACCTTC
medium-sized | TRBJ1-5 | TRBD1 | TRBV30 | CAWSGDREYQPQHF | TGTGCCTGGAGCGGGGACAGAGAGTATCAGCCCCAGCATTTT
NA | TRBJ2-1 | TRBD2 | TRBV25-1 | CAATGVRGAYNEQFF | TGTGCCGCCACCGGGGTACGGGGGGCCTACAATGAGCAGTTCTTC
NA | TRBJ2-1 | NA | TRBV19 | CASSMGLSSYNEQFF | TGTGCCAGTAGTATGGGCCTCTCCTCCTACAATGAGCAGTTCTTC
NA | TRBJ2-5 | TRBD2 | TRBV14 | CASSLGTSGSPQETQYF | TGTGCCAGCAGCCTCGGGACTAGCGGGAGTCCTCAAGAGACCCAGTACTTC
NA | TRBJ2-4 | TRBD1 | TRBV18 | CASSPGQGVRAKNIQYF | TGTGCCAGCTCACCGGGGCAGGGGGTTCGAGCCAAAAACATTCAGTACTTC
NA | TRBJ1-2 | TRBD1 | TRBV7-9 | CASSLGQGIGYGYTF | TGTGCCAGCAGCTTGGGACAGGGGATCGGCTATGGCTACACCTTC
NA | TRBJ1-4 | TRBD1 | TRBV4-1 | CASSQGAGGNEKLFF | TGCGCCAGCAGCCAGGGTGCAGGGGGCAATGAAAAACTGTTTTTT
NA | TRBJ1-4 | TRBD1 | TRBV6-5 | CASSSYGTGQEKLFF | TGTGCCAGCAGCTCTTACGGGACAGGGCAGGAAAAACTGTTTTTT
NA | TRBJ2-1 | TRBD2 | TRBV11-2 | CASSLVAGSRNEQFF | TGTGCCAGCAGCTTAGTAGCGGGGAGTCGGAATGAGCAGTTCTTC
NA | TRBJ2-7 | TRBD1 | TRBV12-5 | CASGLGQGYEQYF | TGTGCTAGTGGTTTGGGACAGGGCTACGAGCAGTACTTC
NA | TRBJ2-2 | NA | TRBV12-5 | CASGVPRQNTGELFF | TGTGCTAGTGGTGTTCCGAGGCAAAACACCGGGGAGCTGTTTTTT
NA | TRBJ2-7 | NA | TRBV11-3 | CASSYRPVSSYEQYF | TGTGCCAGCAGCTACCGCCCCGTCAGCTCCTACGAGCAGTACTTC
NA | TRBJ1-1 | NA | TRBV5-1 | CASSLVEEVRDEAFF | TGCGCCAGCAGCTTGGTGGAGGAAGTTCGGGATGAAGCTTTCTTT
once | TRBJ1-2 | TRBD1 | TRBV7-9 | CASSLAGDRPGGYTF | TGTGCCAGCAGCTTAGCCGGGGACAGGCCGGGGGGCTACACCTTC
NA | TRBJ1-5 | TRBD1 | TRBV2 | CASSRTGPPESQHF | TGTGCCAGCAGCCGGACAGGGCCTCCCGAAAGCCAGCATTTT
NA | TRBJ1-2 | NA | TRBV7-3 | CASSLTGGSDYGYTF | TGTGCCAGCAGCTTAACGGGGGGGAGCGACTATGGCTACACCTTC
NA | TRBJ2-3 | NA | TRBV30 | CAWSVMYTDTQYF | TGTGCCTGGAGTGTAATGTACACAGATACGCAGTATTTT
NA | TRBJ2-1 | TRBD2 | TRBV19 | CASSLLAGGSGQFF | TGTGCCAGTAGTTTACTAGCGGGAGGGTCAGGGCAGTTCTTC
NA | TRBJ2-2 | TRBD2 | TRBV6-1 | CASSELAGVGTGELFF | TGTGCCAGCAGTGAACTAGCGGGAGTAGGAACCGGGGAGCTGTTTTTT
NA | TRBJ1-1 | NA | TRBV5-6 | CASSLQVPSEAFF | TGTGCCAGCAGCTTACAGGTCCCCAGTGAAGCTTTCTTT
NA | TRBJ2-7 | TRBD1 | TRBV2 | CASSERTGLLYEQYF | TGTGCCAGCAGTGAACGGACAGGGCTCCTATACGAGCAGTACTTC
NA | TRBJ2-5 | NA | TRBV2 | CASSLQLETQYF | TGTGCCAGCAGTTTACAATTGGAGACCCAGTACTTC
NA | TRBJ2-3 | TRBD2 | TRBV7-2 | CASSFSGLKDTQYF | TGTGCCAGCAGCTTTAGCGGGTTGAAAGATACGCAGTATTTT
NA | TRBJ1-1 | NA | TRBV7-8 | CASSLARTERAFF | TGTGCCAGCAGCTTAGCCAGGACAGAACGAGCTTTCTTT
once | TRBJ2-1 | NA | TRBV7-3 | CASSPRAPNEQFF | TGTGCCAGCAGCCCCCGCGCGCCCAATGAGCAGTTCTTC
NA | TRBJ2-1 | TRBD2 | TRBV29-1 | CSVVGTSASHSYNEQFF | TGCAGCGTTGTGGGGACTAGCGCCTCCCACTCCTACAATGAGCAGTTCTTC
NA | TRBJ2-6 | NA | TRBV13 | CASSLGQGSSGANVLTF | TGTGCCAGCAGCTTAGGACAGGGCAGCTCTGGGGCCAACGTCCTGACTTTC
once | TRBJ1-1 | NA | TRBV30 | CAWSRQAEAFF | TGTGCCTGGAGCCGACAAGCTGAAGCTTTCTTT
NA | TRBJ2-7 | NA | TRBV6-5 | CASSYRTATYEQYF | TGTGCCAGCAGTTATCGTACAGCCACCTACGAGCAGTACTTC
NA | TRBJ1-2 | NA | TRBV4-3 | CASSQDWPGVGGYTF | TGCGCCAGCAGCCAAGATTGGCCAGGGGTTGGTGGCTACACCTTC
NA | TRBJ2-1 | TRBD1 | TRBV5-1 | CASKPPRDRGENEQFF | TGCGCCAGCAAACCCCCCAGGGACAGGGGTGAAAATGAGCAGTTCTTC
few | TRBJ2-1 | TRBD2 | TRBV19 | CASSLSSGGSYNEQFF | TGTGCCAGTAGTCTCTCTAGCGGGGGGTCTTACAATGAGCAGTTCTTC
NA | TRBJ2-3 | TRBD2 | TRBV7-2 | CASSLYWGGSTDTQYF | TGTGCCAGCAGCTTATACTGGGGGGGAAGCACAGATACGCAGTATTTT
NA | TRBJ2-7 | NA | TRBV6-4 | CASSPQRGSAEQYF | TGTGCCAGCAGTCCTCAAAGGGGGTCCGCCGAGCAGTACTTC
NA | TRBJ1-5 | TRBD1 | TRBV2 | CATTGTVNQPQHF | TGTGCCACGACAGGGACAGTCAATCAGCCCCAGCATTTT
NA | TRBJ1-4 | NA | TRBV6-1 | CASSEAGRTNEKLFF | TGTGCCAGCAGTGAAGCGGGGAGGACTAATGAAAAACTGTTTTTT